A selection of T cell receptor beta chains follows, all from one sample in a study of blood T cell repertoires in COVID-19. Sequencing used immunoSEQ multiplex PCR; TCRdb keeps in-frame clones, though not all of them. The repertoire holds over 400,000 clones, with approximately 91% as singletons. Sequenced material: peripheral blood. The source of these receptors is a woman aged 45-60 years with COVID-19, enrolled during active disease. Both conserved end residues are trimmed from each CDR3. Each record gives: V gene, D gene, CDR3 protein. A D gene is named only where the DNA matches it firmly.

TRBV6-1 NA ASSEASGSSSEQY
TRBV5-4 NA ASSLAGAGGYT
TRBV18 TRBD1 ASSPGQGATGELF
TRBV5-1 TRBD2 ASSPPGLAGGKNIQY
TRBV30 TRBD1 AWFLLPGTGRSGYT
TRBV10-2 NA ASSESSREQY
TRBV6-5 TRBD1 ASSLGQGSLYEQY
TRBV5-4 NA ASNPFRGATDTQY
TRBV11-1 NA ASSLLRSTGELF
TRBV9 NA ASSPRGNEKLF
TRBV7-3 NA ASSSGGVGYNEQF
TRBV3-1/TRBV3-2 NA ASSQLPGSAGEKLF
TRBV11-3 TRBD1 ASSLTGGTEAF
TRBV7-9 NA ASSGQPTPYGYT
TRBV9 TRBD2 ASSFKGSGDYNEQF
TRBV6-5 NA ASRTGNNQPQH
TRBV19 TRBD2 ASSIDLAGGLDTQY
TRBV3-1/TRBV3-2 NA ASSRSGRGGAGNTIY
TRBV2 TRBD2 ASIGAGAGNEQF
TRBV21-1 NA ASSTPTGGKTEAF
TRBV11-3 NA ASCGGNFYEQY
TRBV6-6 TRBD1 ASSPGTGVNIQY
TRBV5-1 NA ASSFGLMNTEAF
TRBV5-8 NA ASSHDRGGSTEAF
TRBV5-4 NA ASSLPQGEGYT
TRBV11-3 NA ASSLRQNTGELF
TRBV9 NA ASSVGGGANYGYT
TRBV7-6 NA ASSREGRPYEQY
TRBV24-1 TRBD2 ATSVAGGQGGELF
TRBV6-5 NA ASSFYQPQH
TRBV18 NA ASSRDSGDTQY
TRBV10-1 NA ASSESGGHTQY
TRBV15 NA ATSRVRAAGTEAF
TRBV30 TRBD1 AWSNDPGQAPLPNYGYT
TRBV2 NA ASSDNTGFNEKLF